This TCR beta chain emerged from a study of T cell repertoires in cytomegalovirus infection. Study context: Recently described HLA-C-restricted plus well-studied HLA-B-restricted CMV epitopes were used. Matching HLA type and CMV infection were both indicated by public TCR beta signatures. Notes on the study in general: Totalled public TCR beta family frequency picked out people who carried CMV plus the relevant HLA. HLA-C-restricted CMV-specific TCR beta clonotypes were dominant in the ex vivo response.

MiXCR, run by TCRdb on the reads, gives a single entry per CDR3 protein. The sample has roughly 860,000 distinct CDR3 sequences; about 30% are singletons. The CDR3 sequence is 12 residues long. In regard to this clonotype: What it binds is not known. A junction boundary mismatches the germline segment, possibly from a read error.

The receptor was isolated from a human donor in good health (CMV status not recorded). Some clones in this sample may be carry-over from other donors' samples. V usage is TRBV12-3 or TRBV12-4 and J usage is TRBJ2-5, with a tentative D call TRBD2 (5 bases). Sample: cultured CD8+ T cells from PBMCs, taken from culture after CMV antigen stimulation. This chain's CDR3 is CANSLRVETQYF. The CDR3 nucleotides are TGTGCCAACAGTTTGCGGGTGGAGACCCAGTACTTC.